The 15 T cell receptor beta chains listed next were all sequenced from one sample in a study of blood T cell repertoires in COVID-19. TCRdb's table, derived via immunoSEQ multiplex PCR, lists solely in-frame clones and lacks some. The sample holds 350,000 or so clones, approximately 89% seen once. Sequenced sample: peripheral blood. The receptor set was obtained from a woman aged 55-69 years with COVID-19, enrolled during active disease.

The chain joins TRBV9 to TRBJ2-3, with D perhaps matching TRBD2 (6 bases). Germline V gives CDR1 SGDLS, CDR2 YYNGEE. This CDR3 comprises 15 residues. Trimming removed 0 bases at V and 4 bases at J, with 12 bases between. CDR3 protein: CASSVVDYGADTQYF. The CDR3 nucleotides are TGTGCCAGCAGCGTAGTGGACTACGGTGCAGATACGCAGTATTTT.

The CDR3 is CASRVGPYGYTF. Written as DNA, the CDR3 is TGTGCCAGCAGGGTGGGGCCCTATGGCTACACCTTC. The chain joins TRBV28 to TRBJ1-2, with D possibly being TRBD1 (5 bases). The V gene lost 6 bases and the J gene lost 4 bases, with 9 bases spanning the gap. CDR1 MDHEN and CDR2 SYDVKM come from the germline V gene. This CDR3 is 12 amino acids long.

The genes are TRBV29-1 and TRBJ1-4; the D gene is possibly TRBD1 (5 bases). CDR1 is SQVTM, CDR2 ANQGSEA, per germline. V lost 5 bases and J 7 bases, leaving 11 bases between the germline ends. The CDR3 sequence is 12 residues long. For the CDR3, the DNA is TGCAGCGTTCGGGGGGGAAGTGAAAAACTGTTTTTT. This gives the protein CSVRGGSEKLFF. Looking up the rest from reference TRBV29-1 and TRBJ1-4 gives the full variable domain: SAVISQKPSRDICQRGTSLTIQCQVDSQVTMMFWYRQQPGQSLTLIATANQGSEATYESGFVIDKFPISRPNLTFSTLTVSNMSPEDSSIYLCSVRGGSEKLFFGSGTQLSVL.

This clone has just a few counts. The genes are TRBV11-3 and TRBJ1-3; no definite D call. The CDR3 length is 13 residues. Germline V CDR1 and CDR2: SGHNT, YENEEA. The V and J ends lost 5 bases and 0 bases respectively, with 5 bases between them. As DNA, the CDR3 is TGTGCCAGCAGCGCGAACTCTGGAAACACCATATATTTT. This encodes CASSANSGNTIYF.

The chain couples TRBV5-8 to TRBJ2-7; D possibly corresponds to TRBD2 (5 bases). The ends were cut back, 7 bases at V and 4 bases at J, with 15 bases in the middle. Germline assignment: CDR1 SGHTS and CDR2 YDEGEE. The CDR3 is made up of 13 amino acids. CDR3 residues: CASPRTASYEQYF. The CDR3 region has the DNA TGTGCCAGCCCTCGGACTGCCAGTTACGAGCAGTACTTC.

The V call is TRBV19, the J call TRBJ1-1; D may be TRBD1 (5 bases). V was trimmed by 5 bases and J by 1 base, leaving 14 bases between them. The V gene's germline CDR1 is LNHDA and CDR2 SQIVND (reference sequence). This CDR3 has 15 amino acids. CDR3 nucleotide sequence: TGTGCCAGTAGTGGGCCGGGGGGACCGAACACTGAAGCTTTCTTT. Its translation: CASSGPGGPNTEAFF. Full variable domain (rest looked up from reference TRBV19 and TRBJ1-1): DGGITQSPKYLFRKEGQNVTLSCEQNLNHDAMYWYRQDPGQGLRLIYYSQIVNDFQKGDIAEGYSVSREKKESFPLTVTSAQKNPTAFYLCASSGPGGPNTEAFFGQGTRLTVV.

The rearrangement joins TRBV27 to TRBJ1-1; 8 bases match TRBD1. Looked up from germline, CDR1 is MNHEY and CDR2 is SMNVEV (reference sequence). This CDR3 is 14 amino acids long. Trimming at V came to 6 bases and at J to 1 base, leaving 4 bases not matched to a gene. DNA for the CDR3: TGTGCCAGCAGATACAGGGGGACGAACACTGAAGCTTTCTTT. Translated: CASRYRGTNTEAFF.

The chain combines TRBV5-1 with TRBJ1-1; D not resolved. CDR1 is SGHRS, CDR2 YFSETQ, per germline. The V and J ends lost 1 base and 0 bases respectively, with 7 bases between them. This CDR3 has 14 residues. CDR3 sequence reads: CASSLLPVNTEAFF. CDR3 DNA sequence: TGCGCCAGCAGCTTGTTGCCGGTGAACACTGAAGCTTTCTTT.

This rearrangement joins TRBV14 to TRBJ2-1, with a weak D call TRBD1 (5 bases). Deletions cut 1 base from V and 10 bases from J, with 8 bases between. Per the germline V gene, CDR1 is SGHDN and CDR2 is FVKESK. The CDR3 totals 12 residues. The CDR3 nucleotides read TGTGCCAGCAGCCAAGTTGGGGCAGAGCAGTTCTTC. Its protein is CASSQVGAEQFF.

V usage is TRBV7-2 and J usage is TRBJ2-3; D remains ambiguous. The CDR3 covers 16 residues. In germline, CDR1 is SGHTA, CDR2 FQGNSA. V lost 5 bases, J lost 2 bases, and 17 bases lay in between. The CDR3 DNA reads as TGTGCCAGCAGCCCTGACAACCCTTTACTCACAGATACGCAGTATTTT. Translating it yields CASSPDNPLLTDTQYF.

This chain uses TRBV6-5 with TRBJ1-3, with a tentative D call TRBD1 (6 bases). Germline-derived CDR1 and CDR2 are MNHEY and SVGAGI. Deletions cut 6 bases from V and 5 bases from J, with 11 bases between. The CDR3 contains 13 residues. In nucleotides, the CDR3 is TGTGCCAGCAGCCCGAGGGGGAGAAACACCATATATTTT. It yields the protein CASSPRGRNTIYF.

The gene calls are TRBV7-2 and TRBJ1-2; no firm D call. The CDR3 loop spans 14 amino acids. Trimming took 1 base from V and 5 from J, leaving 11 bases between them. CDR1 SGHTA and CDR2 FQGNSA come from the germline V gene. The CDR3 DNA reads TGTGCCAGCAGCTTAGATTTCAGTTGGTATGGCTACACCTTC. Residues: CASSLDFSWYGYTF.

The rearrangement links TRBV10-3 to TRBJ2-3, with D hard to call. In germline, CDR1 is ENHRY, CDR2 SYGVKD. V was pared by 8 bases and J by 3 bases, with 6 bases between. The CDR3 extends over 11 amino acids. The CDR3 nucleotides are TGTGCCATCGGCAGTACAGATACGCAGTATTTT. The encoded protein is CAIGSTDTQYF.

V usage is TRBV5-1 and J usage is TRBJ2-5, with 7 bases matching TRBD1. The ends lost 2 bases at V and 3 bases at J; junction bases unmatched: 7. Germline V CDR1 and CDR2: SGHRS, YFSETQ. CDR3 size: 15 residues. The CDR3 here is CASSLFLTGEETQYF. In DNA, the CDR3 is TGCGCCAGCAGCTTATTTCTCACAGGGGAAGAGACCCAGTACTTC.

V gene TRBV9 combines with J gene TRBJ2-5, with 14 nucleotides matching TRBD2. CDR1 SGDLS and CDR2 YYNGEE come from the germline V gene. This CDR3 is built from 16 residues. Unmatched junction bases numbered 5, after V lost 2 bases and J lost 5 bases. CDR3 amino acids: CASSVQTSGGAETQYF. The CDR3 coding sequence is TGTGCCAGCAGCGTCCAGACTAGCGGGGGGGCTGAGACCCAGTACTTC.